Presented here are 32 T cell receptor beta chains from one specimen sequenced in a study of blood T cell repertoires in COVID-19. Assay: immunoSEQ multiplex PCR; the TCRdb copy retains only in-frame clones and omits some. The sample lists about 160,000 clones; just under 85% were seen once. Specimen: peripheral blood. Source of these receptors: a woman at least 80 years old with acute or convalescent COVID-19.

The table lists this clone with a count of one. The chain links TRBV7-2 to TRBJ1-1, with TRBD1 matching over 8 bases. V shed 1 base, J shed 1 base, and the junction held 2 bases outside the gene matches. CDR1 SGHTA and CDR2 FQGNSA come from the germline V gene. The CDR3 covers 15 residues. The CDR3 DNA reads TGTGCCAGCAGCTTAGACAGGGGGACGAACACTGAAGCTTTCTTT. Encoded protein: CASSLDRGTNTEAFF.

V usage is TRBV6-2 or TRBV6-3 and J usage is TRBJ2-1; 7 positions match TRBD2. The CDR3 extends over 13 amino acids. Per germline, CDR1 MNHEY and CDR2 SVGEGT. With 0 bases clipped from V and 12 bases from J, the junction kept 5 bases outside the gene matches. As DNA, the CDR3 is TGTGCCAGCAGTTACTCGAGGGGAGGGAGGCAGTTCTTC. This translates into CASSYSRGGRQFF.

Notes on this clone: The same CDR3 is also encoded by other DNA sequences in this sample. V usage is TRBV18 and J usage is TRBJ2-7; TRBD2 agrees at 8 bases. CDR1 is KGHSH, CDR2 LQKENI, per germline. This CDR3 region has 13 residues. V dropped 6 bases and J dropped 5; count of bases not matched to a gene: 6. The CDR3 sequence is CASSPAGGHEQYF. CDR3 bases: TGTGCCAGCTCCCCGGCGGGAGGCCACGAGCAGTACTTC. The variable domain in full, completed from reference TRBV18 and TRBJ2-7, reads NAGVMQNPRHLVRRRGQEARLRCSPMKGHSHVYWYRQLPEEGLKFMVYLQKENIIDESGMPKERFSAEFPKEGPSILRIQQVVRGDSAAYFCASSPAGGHEQYFGPGTRLTVT.

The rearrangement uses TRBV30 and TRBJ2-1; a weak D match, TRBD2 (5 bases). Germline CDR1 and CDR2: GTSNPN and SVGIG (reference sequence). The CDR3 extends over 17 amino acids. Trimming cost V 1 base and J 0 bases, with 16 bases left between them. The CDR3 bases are TGTGCCTGGAGTGGGCCAGCGGCCCGAAGCTCCTACAATGAGCAGTTCTTC. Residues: CAWSGPAARSSYNEQFF.

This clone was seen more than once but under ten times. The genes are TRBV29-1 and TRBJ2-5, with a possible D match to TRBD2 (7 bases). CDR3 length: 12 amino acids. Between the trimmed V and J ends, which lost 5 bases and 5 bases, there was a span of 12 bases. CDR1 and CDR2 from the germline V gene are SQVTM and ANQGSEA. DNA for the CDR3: TGCAGCGTTAAAGGCGGGGGCGAGACCCAGTACTTC. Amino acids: CSVKGGGETQYF.

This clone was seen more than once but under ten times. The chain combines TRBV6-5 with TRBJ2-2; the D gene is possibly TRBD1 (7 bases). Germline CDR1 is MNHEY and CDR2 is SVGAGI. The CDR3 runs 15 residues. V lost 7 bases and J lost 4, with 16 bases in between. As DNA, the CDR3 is TGTGCCAGCAACCCTAGACAGGGACTCACCGGGGAGCTGTTTTTT. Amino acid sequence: CASNPRQGLTGELFF.

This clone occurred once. CDR3: CASRRTGKEGYTF. The CDR3 nucleotides read TGTGCCAGCAGAAGGACAGGGAAGGAGGGCTACACCTTC. The chain combines TRBV6-5 with TRBJ1-2, with 8 bases aligning to TRBD1. Trimming cost V 6 bases and J 8 bases; bases outside gene matches: 8. This CDR3 has 13 residues. Germline V gene data show CDR1 as MNHEY and CDR2 as SVGAGI.

In DNA, the CDR3 is TGTGCCAGCTGGGGGGACAGACTAAACACTGAAGCTTTCTTT. Its translation: CASWGDRLNTEAFF. This sequence joins TRBV27 and TRBJ1-1; 7 nucleotides line up with TRBD1. The CDR3 runs 14 residues. CDR1 is MNHEY and CDR2 is SMNVEV in the germline V gene (reference sequence). J lost 2 bases, V lost 8 bases, and 8 bases had no gene match.

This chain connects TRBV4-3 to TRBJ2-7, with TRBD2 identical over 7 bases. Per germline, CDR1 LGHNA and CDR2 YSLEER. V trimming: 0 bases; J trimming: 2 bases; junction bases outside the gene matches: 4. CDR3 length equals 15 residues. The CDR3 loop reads CASSQDRGLPYEQYF. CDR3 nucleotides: TGCGCCAGCAGCCAAGATAGGGGACTACCCTACGAGCAGTACTTC.

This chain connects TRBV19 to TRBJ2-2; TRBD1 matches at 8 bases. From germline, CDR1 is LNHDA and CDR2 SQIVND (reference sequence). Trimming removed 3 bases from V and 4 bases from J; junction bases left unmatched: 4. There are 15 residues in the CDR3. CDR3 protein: CASSMGDRLTGELFF. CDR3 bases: TGTGCCAGTAGTATGGGGGACAGGCTCACCGGGGAGCTGTTTTTT. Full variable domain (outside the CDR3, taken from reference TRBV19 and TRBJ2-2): DGGITQSPKYLFRKEGQNVTLSCEQNLNHDAMYWYRQDPGQGLRLIYYSQIVNDFQKGDIAEGYSVSREKKESFPLTVTSAQKNPTAFYLCASSMGDRLTGELFFGEGSRLTVL.

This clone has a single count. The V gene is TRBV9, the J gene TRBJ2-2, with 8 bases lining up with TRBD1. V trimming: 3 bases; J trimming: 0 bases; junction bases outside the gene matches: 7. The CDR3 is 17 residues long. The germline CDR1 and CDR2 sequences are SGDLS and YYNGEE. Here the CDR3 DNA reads TGTGCCAGCAGCGCGATGACAGGGGCGGCGAACACCGGGGAGCTGTTTTTT. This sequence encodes CASSAMTGAANTGELFF.

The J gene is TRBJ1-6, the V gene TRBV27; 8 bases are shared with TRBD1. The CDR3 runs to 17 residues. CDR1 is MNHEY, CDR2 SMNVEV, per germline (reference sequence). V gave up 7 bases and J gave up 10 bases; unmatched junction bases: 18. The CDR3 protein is CASTLSGTGKLGSPLHF. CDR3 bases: TGTGCCAGCACCCTATCCGGGACAGGTAAGTTGGGGTCACCCCTCCACTTT.

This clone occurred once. The CDR3 bases are TGCGCCAGCAGCGAACAGGGAAGTTCACCCCTCCACTTT. Translating it yields CASSEQGSSPLHF. The chain couples TRBV5-1 to TRBJ1-6; TRBD1 is a possible D gene (6 bases). This CDR3 region has 13 residues. Germline V gene sequence: CDR1 SGHRS, CDR2 YFSETQ. The V end was cut by 4 bases, the J end by 9 bases, with 11 bases between.

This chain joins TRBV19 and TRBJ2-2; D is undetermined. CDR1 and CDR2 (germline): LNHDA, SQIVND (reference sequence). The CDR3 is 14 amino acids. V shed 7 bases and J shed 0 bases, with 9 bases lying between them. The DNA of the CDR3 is TGTGCCAGTATGCCACTCTCGAACACCGGGGAGCTGTTTTTT. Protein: CASMPLSNTGELFF.

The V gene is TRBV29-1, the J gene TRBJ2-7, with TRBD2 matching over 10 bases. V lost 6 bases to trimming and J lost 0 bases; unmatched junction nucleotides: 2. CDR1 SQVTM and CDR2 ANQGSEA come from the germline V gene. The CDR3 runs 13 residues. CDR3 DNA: TGCAGCGTCATAGCGGGAGGCTCCTACGAGCAGTACTTC. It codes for CSVIAGGSYEQYF.

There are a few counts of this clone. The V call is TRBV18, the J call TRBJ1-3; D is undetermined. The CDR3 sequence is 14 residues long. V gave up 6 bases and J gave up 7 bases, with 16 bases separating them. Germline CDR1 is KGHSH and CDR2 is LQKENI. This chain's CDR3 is CASSPSGRSNTIYF. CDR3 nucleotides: TGTGCCAGCTCCCCCTCGGGAAGGAGTAACACCATATATTTT.

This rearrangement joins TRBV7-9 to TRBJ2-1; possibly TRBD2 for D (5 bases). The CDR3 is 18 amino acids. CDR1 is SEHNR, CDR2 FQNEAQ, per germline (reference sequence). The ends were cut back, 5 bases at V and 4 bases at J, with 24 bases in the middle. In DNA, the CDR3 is TGTGCCAGCAGCCAATTACTTCCCTCTAGCTTTTGGTACAATGAGCAGTTCTTC. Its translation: CASSQLLPSSFWYNEQFF.

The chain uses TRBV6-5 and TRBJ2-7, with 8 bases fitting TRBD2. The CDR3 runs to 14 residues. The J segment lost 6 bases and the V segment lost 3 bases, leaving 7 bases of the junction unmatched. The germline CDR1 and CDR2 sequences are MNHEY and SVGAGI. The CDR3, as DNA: TGTGCCAGCAGTTATCTCTTAGCGGGAAGCGAGCAGTACTTC. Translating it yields CASSYLLAGSEQYF.

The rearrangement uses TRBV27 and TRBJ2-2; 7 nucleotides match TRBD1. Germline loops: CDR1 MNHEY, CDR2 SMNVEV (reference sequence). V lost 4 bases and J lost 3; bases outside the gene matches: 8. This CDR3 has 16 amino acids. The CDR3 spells CASSSNRDSYTGELFF. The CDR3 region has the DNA TGTGCCAGCAGTTCAAACCGGGACAGCTACACCGGGGAGCTGTTTTTT.

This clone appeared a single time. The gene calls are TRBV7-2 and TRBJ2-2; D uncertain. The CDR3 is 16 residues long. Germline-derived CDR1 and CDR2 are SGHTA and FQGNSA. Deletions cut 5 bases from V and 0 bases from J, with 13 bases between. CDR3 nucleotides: TGTGCCAGCAGCACTTCGGCGGCAGCGAACACCGGGGAGCTGTTTTTT. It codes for CASSTSAAANTGELFF.

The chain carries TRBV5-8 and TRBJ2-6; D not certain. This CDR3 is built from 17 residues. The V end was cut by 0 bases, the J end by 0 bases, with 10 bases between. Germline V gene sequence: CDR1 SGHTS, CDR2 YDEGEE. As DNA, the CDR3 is TGTGCCAGCAGCTTGGGGCTGGGCCTCTCTGGGGCCAACGTCCTGACTTTC. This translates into CASSLGLGLSGANVLTF.

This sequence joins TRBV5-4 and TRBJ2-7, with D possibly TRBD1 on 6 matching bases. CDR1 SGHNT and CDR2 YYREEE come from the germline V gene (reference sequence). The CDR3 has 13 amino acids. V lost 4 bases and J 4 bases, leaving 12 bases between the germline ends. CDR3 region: CASSRGDRYEQYF. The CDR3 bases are TGTGCCAGCAGCAGAGGTGACAGGTACGAGCAGTACTTC.

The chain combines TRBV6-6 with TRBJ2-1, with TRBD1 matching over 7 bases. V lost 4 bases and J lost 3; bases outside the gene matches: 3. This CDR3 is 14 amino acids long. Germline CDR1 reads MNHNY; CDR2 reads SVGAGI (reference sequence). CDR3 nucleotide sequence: TGTGCCAGCAGTTTCGGACAGGACTACAATGAGCAGTTCTTC. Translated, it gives CASSFGQDYNEQFF.

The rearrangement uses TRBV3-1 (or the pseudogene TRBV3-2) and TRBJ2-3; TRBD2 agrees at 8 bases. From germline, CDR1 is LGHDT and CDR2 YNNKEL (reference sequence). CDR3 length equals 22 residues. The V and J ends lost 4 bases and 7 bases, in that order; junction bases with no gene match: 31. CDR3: CASSLASAGTSPYSGRLNTQYF. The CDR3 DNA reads TGTGCCAGCAGCCTGGCCTCCGCGGGGACTAGTCCGTATTCTGGGAGGTTGAATACGCAGTATTTT.

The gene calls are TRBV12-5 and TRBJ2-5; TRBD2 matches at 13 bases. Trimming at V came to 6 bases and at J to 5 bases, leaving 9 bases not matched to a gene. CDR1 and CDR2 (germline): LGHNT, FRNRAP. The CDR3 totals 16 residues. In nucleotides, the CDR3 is TGTGCTAGTGGCCGCGGACTAGCGGGAGTTGCGGAGACCCAGTACTTC. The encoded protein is CASGRGLAGVAETQYF.

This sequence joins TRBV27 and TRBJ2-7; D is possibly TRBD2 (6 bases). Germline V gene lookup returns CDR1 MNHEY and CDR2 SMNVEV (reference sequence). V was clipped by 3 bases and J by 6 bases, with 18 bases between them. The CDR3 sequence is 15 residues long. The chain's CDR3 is CASSFRSKLAFEQYF. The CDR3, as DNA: TGTGCCAGCAGTTTTCGAAGTAAACTAGCTTTCGAGCAGTACTTC.

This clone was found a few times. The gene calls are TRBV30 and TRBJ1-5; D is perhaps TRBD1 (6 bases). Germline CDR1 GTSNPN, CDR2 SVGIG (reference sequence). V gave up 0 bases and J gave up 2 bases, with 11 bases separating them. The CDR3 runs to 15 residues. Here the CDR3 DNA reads TGTGCCTGGAGTGTAGGGGACATGGGCAATCAGCCCCAGCATTTT. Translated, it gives CAWSVGDMGNQPQHF.

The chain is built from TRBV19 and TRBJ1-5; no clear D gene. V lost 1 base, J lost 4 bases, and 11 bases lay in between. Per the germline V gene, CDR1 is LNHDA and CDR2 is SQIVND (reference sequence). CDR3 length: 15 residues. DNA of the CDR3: TGTGCCAGTAGTATAGGGTTTACGGGGAATCAGCCCCAGCATTTT. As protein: CASSIGFTGNQPQHF.

The CDR3 is CASSAQGAGGNQPQHF. DNA for the CDR3: TGTGCCAGCTCAGCCCAGGGGGCCGGGGGCAATCAGCCCCAGCATTTT. The chain couples TRBV18 to TRBJ1-5, with TRBD1 matching over 8 bases. The CDR3 has 16 residues. Trimming removed 5 bases from V and 2 bases from J; junction bases left unmatched: 8. CDR1 is KGHSH, CDR2 LQKENI, per germline.

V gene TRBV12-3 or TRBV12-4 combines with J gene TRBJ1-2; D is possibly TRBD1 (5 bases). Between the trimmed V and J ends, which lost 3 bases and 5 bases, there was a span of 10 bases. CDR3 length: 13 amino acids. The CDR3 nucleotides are TGTGCCAGCAGTTTCGCAGGGTCTTATGGCTACACCTTC. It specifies CASSFAGSYGYTF.

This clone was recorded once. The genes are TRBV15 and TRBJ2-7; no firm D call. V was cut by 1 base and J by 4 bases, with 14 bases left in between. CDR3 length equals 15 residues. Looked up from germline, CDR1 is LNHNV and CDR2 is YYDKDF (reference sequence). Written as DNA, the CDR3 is TGTGCCACCAGCAGAGTGGCTCTCAACCCTTACGAGCAGTACTTC. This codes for CATSRVALNPYEQYF.

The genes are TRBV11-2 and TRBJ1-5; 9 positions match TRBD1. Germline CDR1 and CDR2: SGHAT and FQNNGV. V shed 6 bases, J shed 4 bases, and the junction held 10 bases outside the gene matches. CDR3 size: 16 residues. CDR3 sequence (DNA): TGTGCCAGCAGTCCGGACAGGGGAGTTAAGAATCAGCCCCAGCATTTT. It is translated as CASSPDRGVKNQPQHF.